The 7 T cell receptor beta chains given below trace back to one sample, sequenced in a study of metastatic and nonmetastatic thyroid tumors. All patients were untreated before thyroid surgery. With MiXCR, TCRdb reprocessed the PCR reads. Here the sample spans around 65,000 clones, 13% to 15% being singletons. Sequencing used blood. These receptors originate from a male donor with papillary thyroid cancer or a benign thyroid nodule (not recorded which). Some clones in this sample may be carry-over from other donors' samples.

This clone was seen at least ten times. The chain couples TRBV6-1 to TRBJ2-1; TRBD2 might be the D (6 bases). The CDR3 has 15 amino acids. Trimming left V 1 base short and J 7 bases short, with 14 bases between. Germline CDR1 reads MNHNS; CDR2 reads SASEGT. CDR3 sequence (DNA): TGTGCCAGCAGTGAAGTAGGAGGGCCGGGGAATGAGCAGTTCTTC. Protein product: CASSEVGGPGNEQFF.

This clone was seen repeatedly, ten times or more. Given a much more abundant clone one base away, this may be a read error. The sample has other DNA sequences that encode this CDR3 too. This rearrangement joins TRBV30 to TRBJ1-2; D is unclear. The V gene's germline CDR1 is GTSNPN and CDR2 SVGIG (reference sequence). This CDR3 has 13 amino acids. Deletions cut 1 base from V and 1 base from J, with 7 bases between. CDR3 coding DNA: TGTGCCTGGAGTGGGCAACTTAACTATGGCTACACCTTC. Its translation is CAWSGQLNYGYTF. Full variable domain (outside the CDR3, taken from reference TRBV30 and TRBJ1-2): SQTIHQWPATLVQPVGSPLSLECTVEGTSNPNLYWYRQAAGRGLQLLFYSVGIGQISSEVPQNLSASRPQDRQFILSSKKLLLSDSGFYLCAWSGQLNYGYTFGSGTRLTVV.

This clone came up many times. This sequence may be a read error, since a much larger clone differs from it by one base. This sample also contains other DNA sequences that code for the same CDR3. The CDR3 nucleotides are TGCGCCAGCAGCTCACAACAGGGGGCCGGCACTGAAGCTTTCTTT. Encoded protein: CASSSQQGAGTEAFF. The chain combines TRBV5-1 with TRBJ1-1, with TRBD1 identical over 9 bases. The CDR3 totals 15 residues. Trimming removed 3 bases from V and 4 bases from J; junction bases left unmatched: 7. Looked up from germline, CDR1 is SGHRS and CDR2 is YFSETQ.

In its sample, this clone was seen a few times. The V and J genes are TRBV7-9 and TRBJ2-7; maybe TRBD2 (5 bases). The V end was cut by 5 bases, the J end by 4 bases, with 9 bases between. This CDR3 is built from 12 residues. The germline gives CDR1 SEHNR, CDR2 FQNEAQ (reference sequence). The CDR3 sequence is CASSPTSYEQYF. The CDR3 DNA reads as TGTGCCAGCAGCCCTACTAGTTACGAGCAGTACTTC.

Many counts were recorded for this clone. The gene calls are TRBV19 and TRBJ1-1; possibly TRBD1 for D (5 bases). Trimming removed 5 bases at V and 0 bases at J, with 13 bases between. Germline CDR1 reads LNHDA; CDR2 reads SQIVND (reference sequence). The CDR3 extends over 15 amino acids. The CDR3 DNA is TGTGCCAGTAGTGCACAGGTGCCCGTGAACACTGAAGCTTTCTTT. Protein sequence: CASSAQVPVNTEAFF.

A few counts support this clone. The V gene is TRBV7-9, the J gene TRBJ2-5, with TRBD1 identical over 8 bases. V was clipped by 2 bases and J by 2 bases; unmatched bases: 7. Germline assignment: CDR1 SEHNR and CDR2 FQNEAQ (reference sequence). This CDR3 is built from 16 residues. The chain's CDR3 is CASSLPDRGTQETQYF. As DNA, the CDR3 is TGTGCCAGCAGCTTACCAGACAGGGGAACTCAAGAGACCCAGTACTTC.

The table lists this clone with a few counts. This chain connects TRBV6-1 to TRBJ1-5; tentative D call: TRBD1 (5 bases). TRBJ2-3 explains the end of the DNA better; the J call may be wrong. CDR1 is MNHNS, CDR2 SASEGT, per germline. There are 13 residues in the CDR3. CDR3 protein: CASRRRLGAFQYF. CDR3 sequence (DNA): TGTGCCAGCAGACGACGGTTAGGGGCCTTTCAGTATTTT.